This is a list of T cell receptor beta chains from one sample in a study of OX40 agonist ivuxolimab in advanced cancers. The assay was immunoSEQ multiplex PCR, and TCRdb's table has in-frame clones only and misses some. The sample lists some 70,000 clones; roughly 90% were seen once. This material consisted of CD4+ or CD8+ T cells sorted from blood, taken in a trial of the OX40 agonist ivuxolimab. Source of these receptors: an adult with an advanced solid tumor such as melanoma, head and neck, liver or kidney cancer. The CDR3 runs from the conserved cysteine through the conserved F or W. The order of the fields is V gene, clone size, J gene, D gene, CDR3 protein, CDR3 DNA. The D gene is left open where the match is weak. The listing skips clone size in some rows; elsewhere it reads once, few, many or a size class.

>TRBV30|many|TRBJ1-2|.
CAWSPSVRHGYTF
TGTGCCTGGAGTCCCTCGGTGCGCCATGGCTACACCTTC
>TRBV7-6|.|TRBJ2-3|TRBD1
CASSLAGDRAFTDTQYF
TGTGCCAGCAGCTTAGCGGGGGACAGGGCCTTCACAGATACGCAGTATTTT
>TRBV11-3|once|TRBJ2-2|TRBD1
CASSLARDRNTGELFF
TGTGCCAGCAGCTTAGCCCGGGACAGGAACACCGGGGAGCTGTTTTTT
>TRBV2|.|TRBJ2-2|.
CASSPLESGELFF
TGTGCCAGCAGCCCATTGGAATCCGGGGAGCTGTTTTTT
>TRBV4-3|.|TRBJ2-3|.
CASSQDDPGGTDTQYF
TGCGCCAGCAGCCAAGATGATCCGGGGGGCACAGATACGCAGTATTTT
>TRBV2|.|TRBJ2-1|.
CASSEEAGHNEQFF
TGTGCCAGCAGTGAGGAAGCGGGCCACAATGAGCAGTTCTTC
>TRBV6-5|.|TRBJ1-3|.
CAASGTSGNTIYF
TGTGCCGCCAGCGGCACCTCTGGAAACACCATATATTTT
>TRBV5-4|.|TRBJ1-1|.
CASSSSGGEGTEAFF
TGTGCCAGCAGCTCTTCTGGGGGCGAAGGCACTGAAGCTTTCTTT
>TRBV5-1|.|TRBJ2-3|.
CASSPRREDTQYF
TGCGCCAGCAGCCCTCGGAGGGAGGATACGCAGTATTTT
>TRBV5-6|.|TRBJ2-6|.
CASSFSVPGANVLTF
TGTGCCAGCAGCTTCAGCGTCCCTGGGGCCAACGTCCTGACTTTC
>TRBV6-5|.|TRBJ1-6|TRBD1
CASSAQGVWNSPLHF
TGTGCCAGCAGTGCACAGGGGGTTTGGAATTCACCCCTCCACTTT
>TRBV29-1|once|TRBJ1-1|.
CSVLPEYSLNTEAFF
TGCAGCGTCCTCCCCGAGTACAGCTTGAACACTGAAGCTTTCTTT
>TRBV5-1|.|TRBJ1-1|TRBD1
CASSEQGGTTEAFF
TGCGCCAGCAGCGAGCAGGGGGGAACCACTGAAGCTTTCTTT
>TRBV7-9|.|TRBJ1-1|.
CASSGYEAFF
TGTGCCAGCAGCGGATACGAAGCTTTCTTT
>TRBV7-5|once|TRBJ1-1|.
CARSPPQIGGFLGF
TGTGCCAGAAGCCCACCTCAGATAGGAGGCTTTCTTGGCTTT
>TRBV5-5|once|TRBJ2-5|TRBD1
CASTFIPRDRQETQYF
TGTGCCAGCACCTTTATCCCCCGGGACAGACAAGAGACCCAGTACTTC
>TRBV28|once|TRBJ1-5|.
CASSGVTGNQPQHF
TGTGCCAGCAGCGGGGTAACAGGCAATCAGCCCCAGCATTTT
>TRBV11-3|.|TRBJ2-5|TRBD2
CASSLVGAGLATRETQYF
TGTGCCAGCAGCTTAGTAGGGGCGGGACTAGCGACGAGAGAGACCCAGTACTTC
>TRBV19|.|TRBJ1-1|.
CATSPGRVPEAFF
TGTGCCACCTCCCCCGGGCGGGTACCTGAAGCTTTCTTT
>TRBV15|.|TRBJ2-3|TRBD2
CATSRSGTKVADTQYF
TGTGCCACCAGCCGTAGCGGGACTAAAGTTGCAGATACGCAGTATTTT
>TRBV11-2|once|TRBJ2-1|.
CASSIRDERLNEQFF
TGTGCCAGCAGCATCCGGGACGAAAGACTCAATGAGCAGTTCTTC
>TRBV11-3|.|TRBJ2-5|.
CASSLDGEPKSGETQYF
TGTGCCAGCAGCTTAGATGGGGAGCCTAAGAGTGGAGAGACCCAGTACTTC
>TRBV7-2|.|TRBJ2-6|.
CASSLSGSDSGANVLTF
TGTGCCAGCAGCTTATCAGGGAGCGACTCTGGGGCCAACGTCCTGACTTTC
>TRBV29-1|.|TRBJ1-5|.
CSVGGGTADQPQHF
TGCAGCGTTGGGGGCGGGACGGCCGATCAGCCCCAGCATTTT
>TRBV18|.|TRBJ2-1|TRBD2
CASSLGTSGRNEQFF
TGTGCCAGCTCATTAGGGACTAGCGGCCGGAATGAGCAGTTCTTC
>TRBV6-5|.|TRBJ1-2|.
CASRPGLGGGYGYTF
TGTGCCAGCAGACCGGGACTGGGGGGTGGGTATGGCTACACCTTC
>TRBV5-1|.|TRBJ2-1|TRBD2
CATAVSAGAYNEQFF
TGCGCCACCGCGGTCTCAGCGGGGGCCTACAATGAGCAGTTCTTC
>TRBV7-3|.|TRBJ2-7|.
CASSLTSRTEQYF
TGTGCCAGCAGCTTAACATCCAGGACCGAGCAGTACTTC
>TRBV6-5|.|TRBJ1-1|TRBD1
CASSPRQGGEAFF
TGTGCCAGCAGTCCCCGACAGGGCGGTGAAGCTTTCTTT
>TRBV5-1|.|TRBJ1-3|.
CASSKDPNGGNTIYF
TGCGCCAGCAGCAAAGACCCCAACGGAGGAAACACCATATATTTT
>TRBV28|.|TRBJ2-7|.
CASSWGVSSYEQYF
TGTGCCAGCAGTTGGGGGGTTTCGTCCTACGAGCAGTACTTC
>TRBV28|.|TRBJ1-1|.
CASSSQGLIAEAFF
TGTGCCAGCAGTTCCCAGGGTCTTATTGCTGAAGCTTTCTTT
>TRBV4-3|.|TRBJ2-5|.
CASSQEWGAQGIEETQYF
TGCGCCAGCAGCCAAGAGTGGGGGGCCCAGGGTATTGAAGAGACCCAGTACTTC
>TRBV6-6|.|TRBJ2-7|.
CASSYRGRVVEQYF
TGTGCCAGCAGTTACAGGGGCAGGGTGGTCGAGCAGTACTTC
>TRBV5-1|.|TRBJ2-2|.
CASSGLQDSTGELFF
TGCGCCAGCAGCGGACTACAGGATTCCACCGGGGAGCTGTTTTTT
>TRBV19|.|TRBJ2-5|.
CATSKGIEETQYF
TGTGCCACCTCCAAGGGGATAGAAGAGACCCAGTACTTC
>TRBV4-1|.|TRBJ1-2|.
CASSQDPLSHGYTF
TGCGCCAGCAGCCAAGACCCCCTGAGCCATGGCTACACCTTC
>TRBV14|medium-sized|TRBJ2-7|.
CASSQVWGAHYEQYF
TGTGCCAGCAGCCAAGTCTGGGGGGCACATTACGAGCAGTACTTC
>TRBV11-3|.|TRBJ1-5|.
CASRPPLPRPQHF
TGTGCCAGCAGACCCCCTCTGCCCCGGCCCCAGCATTTT
>TRBV30|.|TRBJ2-3|TRBD2
CAWAAAGGFTDTQYF
TGTGCCTGGGCCGCGGCGGGGGGGTTCACAGATACGCAGTATTTT
>TRBV29-1|.|TRBJ1-1|TRBD1
CSVEKQGRTEAFF
TGCAGCGTTGAAAAACAGGGGAGGACTGAAGCTTTCTTT
>TRBV5-1|.|TRBJ1-6|.
CASSLEGGSPLHF
TGCGCCAGCAGCTTGGAGGGGGGGTCACCCCTCCACTTT
>TRBV7-6|.|TRBJ2-7|.
CASSTAYEQYF
TGTGCCAGCAGTACAGCCTACGAGCAGTACTTC
>TRBV2|.|TRBJ2-5|.
CASLKDLRETQYF
TGTGCCAGTCTAAAGGACCTACGGGAGACCCAGTACTTC
>TRBV19|.|TRBJ2-7|TRBD2
CASIRGRGSTEQYF
TGTGCCAGTATCCGCGGGAGGGGATCCACCGAGCAGTACTTC
>TRBV5-4|.|TRBJ2-7|.
CASSRQGGTYEQYF
TGTGCCAGCAGCAGACAGGGAGGTACCTACGAGCAGTACTTC
>TRBV18|.|TRBJ2-7|.
CASSPLLGQGTYEQYF
TGTGCCAGCTCACCGCTACTCGGCCAGGGTACGTACGAGCAGTACTTC
>TRBV28|.|TRBJ1-1|.
CASSPAGGHTEAFF
TGTGCCAGCAGTCCGGCTGGGGGTCATACTGAAGCTTTCTTT
>TRBV5-1|.|TRBJ1-4|.
CASSLETAFNEKLFF
TGCGCCAGCAGCTTAGAAACGGCCTTTAATGAAAAACTGTTTTTT
>TRBV5-1|.|TRBJ2-2|TRBD2
CASSLAGVHTGELFF
TGCGCCAGCAGCTTAGCGGGGGTCCACACCGGGGAGCTGTTTTTT
>TRBV28|.|TRBJ1-3|.
CASSFPGARGNTIYF
TGTGCCAGCAGTTTTCCGGGGGCGAGGGGAAACACCATATATTTT
>TRBV29-1|.|TRBJ1-1|.
CSVTAGTAGTEAFF
TGCAGCGTTACAGCCGGGACGGCCGGGACTGAAGCTTTCTTT
>TRBV20-1|.|TRBJ1-1|.
CSAYPHREAFF
TGCAGTGCTTATCCCCACCGTGAAGCTTTCTTT
>TRBV4-3|.|TRBJ1-3|.
CASSQDGRDSGNTIYF
TGCGCCAGCAGCCAAGATGGTCGGGACTCTGGAAACACCATATATTTT
>TRBV9|.|TRBJ2-1|.
CASSVDLGLAEQFF
TGTGCCAGCAGCGTAGATTTGGGGCTTGCCGAGCAGTTCTTC
>TRBV27|.|TRBJ2-6|TRBD1
CASSFRFADRGLSGANVLTF
TGTGCCAGCAGTTTCAGATTTGCGGACAGGGGGCTCTCTGGGGCCAACGTCCTGACTTTC
>TRBV19|.|TRBJ1-2|.
CASSKTAHGYTF
TGTGCCAGTAGTAAGACCGCCCATGGCTACACCTTC